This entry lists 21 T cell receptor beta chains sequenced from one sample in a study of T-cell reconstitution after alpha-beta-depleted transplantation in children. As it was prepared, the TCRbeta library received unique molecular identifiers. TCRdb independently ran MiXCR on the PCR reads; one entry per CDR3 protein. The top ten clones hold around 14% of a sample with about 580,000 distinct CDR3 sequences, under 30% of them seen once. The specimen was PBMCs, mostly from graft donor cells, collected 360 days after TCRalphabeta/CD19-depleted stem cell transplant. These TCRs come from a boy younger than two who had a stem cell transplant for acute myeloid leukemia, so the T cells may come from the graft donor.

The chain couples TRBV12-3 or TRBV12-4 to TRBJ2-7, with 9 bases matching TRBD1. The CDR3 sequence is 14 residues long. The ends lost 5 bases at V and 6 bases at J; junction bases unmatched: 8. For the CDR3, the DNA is TGTGCCAGCAGTGGACCGGGACAGGGTTTCGAGCAGTACTTC. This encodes CASSGPGQGFEQYF.

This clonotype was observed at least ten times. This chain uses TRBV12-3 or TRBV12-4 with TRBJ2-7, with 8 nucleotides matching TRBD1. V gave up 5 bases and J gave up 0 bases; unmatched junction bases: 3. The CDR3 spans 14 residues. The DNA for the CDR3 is TGTGCCAGCAGTCAGGGGGCTTCCTCCTACGAGCAGTACGTC. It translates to CASSQGASSYEQYV.

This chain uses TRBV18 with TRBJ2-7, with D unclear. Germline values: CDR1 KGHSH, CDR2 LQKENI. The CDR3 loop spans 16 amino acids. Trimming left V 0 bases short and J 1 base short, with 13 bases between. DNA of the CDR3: TGTGCCAGCTCACCACCGGTGGTAATGGGGTCCTACGAGCAGTACTTC. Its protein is CASSPPVVMGSYEQYF.

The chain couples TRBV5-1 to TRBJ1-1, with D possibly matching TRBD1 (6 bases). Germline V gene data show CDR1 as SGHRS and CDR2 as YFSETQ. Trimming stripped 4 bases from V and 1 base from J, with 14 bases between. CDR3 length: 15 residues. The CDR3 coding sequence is TGCGCCAGCAGCCCCAGAGGAGGGGGGAACACTGAAGCTTTCTTT. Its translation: CASSPRGGGNTEAFF.

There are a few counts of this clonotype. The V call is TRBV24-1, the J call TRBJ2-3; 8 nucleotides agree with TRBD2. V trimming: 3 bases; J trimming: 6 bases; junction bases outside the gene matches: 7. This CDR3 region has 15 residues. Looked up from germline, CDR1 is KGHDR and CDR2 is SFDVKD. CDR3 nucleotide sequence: TGTGCCACCAGTGATGTTGGGACTAGAGGGGATACGCAGTATTTT. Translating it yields CATSDVGTRGDTQYF.

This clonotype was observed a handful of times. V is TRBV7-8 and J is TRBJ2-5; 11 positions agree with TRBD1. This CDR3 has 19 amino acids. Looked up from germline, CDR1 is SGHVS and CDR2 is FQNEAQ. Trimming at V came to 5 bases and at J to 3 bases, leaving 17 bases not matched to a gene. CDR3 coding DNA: TGTGCCAGCAGCCCCTACGACGGATACGGACAGGGGGCGAAAGAGACCCAGTACTTC. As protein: CASSPYDGYGQGAKETQYF.

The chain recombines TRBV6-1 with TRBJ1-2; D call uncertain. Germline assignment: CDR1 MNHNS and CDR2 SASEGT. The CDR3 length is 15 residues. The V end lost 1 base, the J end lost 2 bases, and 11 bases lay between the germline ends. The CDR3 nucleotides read TGTGCCAGCAGTGAAGTGTTGACACGAAACTATGGCTACACCTTC. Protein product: CASSEVLTRNYGYTF.

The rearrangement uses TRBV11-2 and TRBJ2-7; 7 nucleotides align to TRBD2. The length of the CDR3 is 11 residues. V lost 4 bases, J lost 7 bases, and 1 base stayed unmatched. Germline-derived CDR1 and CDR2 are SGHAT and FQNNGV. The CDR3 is CASSSRGEQYV. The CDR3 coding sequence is TGTGCCAGCAGCTCGCGGGGGGAGCAGTACGTC.

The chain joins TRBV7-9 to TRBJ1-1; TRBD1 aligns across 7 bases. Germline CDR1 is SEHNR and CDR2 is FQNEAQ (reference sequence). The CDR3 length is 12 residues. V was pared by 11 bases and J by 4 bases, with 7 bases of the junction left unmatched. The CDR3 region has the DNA TGTGCCGGAAGACAGGGTGTCACTGAAGCTTTCTTT. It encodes CAGRQGVTEAFF.

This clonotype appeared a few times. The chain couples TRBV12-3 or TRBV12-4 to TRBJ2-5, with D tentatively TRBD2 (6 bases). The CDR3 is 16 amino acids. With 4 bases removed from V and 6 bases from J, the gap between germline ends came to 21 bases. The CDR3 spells CASSSDPHTGEKTQYF. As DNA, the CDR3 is TGTGCCAGCAGTTCCGATCCCCATACGGGGGAAAAGACCCAGTACTTC.

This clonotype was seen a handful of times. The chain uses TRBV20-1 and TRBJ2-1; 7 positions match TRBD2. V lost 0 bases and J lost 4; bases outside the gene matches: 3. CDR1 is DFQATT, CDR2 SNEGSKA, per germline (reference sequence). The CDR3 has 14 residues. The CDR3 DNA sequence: TGCAGTGCTAGAGATACCGGGGGGTACAATGAGCAGTTCTTC. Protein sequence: CSARDTGGYNEQFF.

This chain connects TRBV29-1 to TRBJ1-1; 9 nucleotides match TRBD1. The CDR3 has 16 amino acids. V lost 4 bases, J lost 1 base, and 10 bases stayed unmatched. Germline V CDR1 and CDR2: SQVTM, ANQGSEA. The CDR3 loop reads CSVAYRGPGGNTEAFF. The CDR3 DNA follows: TGCAGCGTTGCCTACAGGGGGCCGGGCGGGAACACTGAAGCTTTCTTT.

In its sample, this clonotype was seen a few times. In nucleotides, the CDR3 is TGTGCCAGCAGCGTAGGGGCCAGCTACGAGCAGTACTTC. This codes for CASSVGASYEQYF. V usage is TRBV9 and J usage is TRBJ2-7, with unresolved D. This CDR3 contains 13 residues. V lost 0 bases to trimming and J lost 3 bases, with 7 bases between them. CDR1 is SGDLS, CDR2 YYNGEE, per germline.

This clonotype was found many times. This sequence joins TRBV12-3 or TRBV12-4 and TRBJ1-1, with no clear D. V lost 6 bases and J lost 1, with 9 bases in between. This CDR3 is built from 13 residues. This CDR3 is CASSFGRNTEAFF. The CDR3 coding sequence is TGTGCCAGCAGCTTCGGAAGGAACACTGAAGCTTTCTTT.

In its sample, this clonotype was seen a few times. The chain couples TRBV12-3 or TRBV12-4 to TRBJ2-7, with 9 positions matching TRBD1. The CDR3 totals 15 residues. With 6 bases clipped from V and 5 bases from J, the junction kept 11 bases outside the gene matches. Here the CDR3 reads CASSTTGTGKNEQYF. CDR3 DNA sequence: TGTGCCAGCAGCACCACCGGGACAGGGAAGAACGAGCAGTACTTC.

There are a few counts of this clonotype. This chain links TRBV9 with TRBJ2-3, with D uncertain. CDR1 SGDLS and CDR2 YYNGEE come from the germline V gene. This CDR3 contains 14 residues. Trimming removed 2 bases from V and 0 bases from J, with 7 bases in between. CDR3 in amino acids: CASSVITSTDTQYF. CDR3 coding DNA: TGTGCCAGCAGCGTCATAACTAGCACAGATACGCAGTATTTT. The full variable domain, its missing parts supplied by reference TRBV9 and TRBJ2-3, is DSGVTQTPKHLITATGQRVTLRCSPRSGDLSVYWYQQSLDQGLQFLIQYYNGEERAKGNILERFSAQQFPDLHSELNLSSLELGDSALYFCASSVITSTDTQYFGPGTRLTVL.

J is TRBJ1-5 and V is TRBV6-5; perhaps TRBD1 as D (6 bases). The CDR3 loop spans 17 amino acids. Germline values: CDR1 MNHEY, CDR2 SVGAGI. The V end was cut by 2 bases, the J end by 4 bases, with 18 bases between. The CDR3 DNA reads TGTGCCAGCAGTTACGCGCAGGGGAAGGGAAGTAATCAGCCCCAGCATTTT. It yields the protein CASSYAQGKGSNQPQHF.

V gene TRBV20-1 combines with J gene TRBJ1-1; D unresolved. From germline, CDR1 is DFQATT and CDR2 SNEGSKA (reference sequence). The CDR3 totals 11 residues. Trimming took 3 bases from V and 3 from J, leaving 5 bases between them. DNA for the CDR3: TGCAGTGCTAGTAAGGACACTGAAGCTTTCTTT. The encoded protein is CSASKDTEAFF.

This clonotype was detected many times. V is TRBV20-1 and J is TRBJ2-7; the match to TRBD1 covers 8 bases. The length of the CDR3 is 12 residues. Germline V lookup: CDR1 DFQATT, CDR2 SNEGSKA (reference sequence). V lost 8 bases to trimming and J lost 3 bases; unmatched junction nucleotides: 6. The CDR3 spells CSWQGAYYEQYF. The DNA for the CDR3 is TGCAGTTGGCAGGGGGCTTACTACGAGCAGTACTTC.

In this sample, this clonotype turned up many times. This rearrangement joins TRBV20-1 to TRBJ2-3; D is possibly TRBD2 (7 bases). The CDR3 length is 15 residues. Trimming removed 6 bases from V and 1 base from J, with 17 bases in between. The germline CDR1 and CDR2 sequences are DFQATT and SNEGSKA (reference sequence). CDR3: CSATTWGGRTDTQYF. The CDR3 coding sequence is TGCAGTGCGACCACCTGGGGGGGGCGCACAGATACGCAGTATTTT.

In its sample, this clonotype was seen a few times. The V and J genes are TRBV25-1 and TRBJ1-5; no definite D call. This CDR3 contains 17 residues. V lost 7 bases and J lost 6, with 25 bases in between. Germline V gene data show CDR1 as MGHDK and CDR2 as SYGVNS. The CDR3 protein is CASTLTHWAGLRQPQHF. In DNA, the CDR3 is TGTGCCAGCACTTTAACCCATTGGGCAGGACTTCGTCAGCCCCAGCATTTT.